The subject of this entry is one T cell receptor beta chain. Using immunoSEQ multiplex PCR, the repertoire was profiled, and TCRdb retains in-frame clones only, with some absent. The sample comprises almost 50,000 clones, around 80% of which are singletons, and more than 3% rests with the top ten. Time point here: pretreatment peripheral blood. The data stem from a study of PD-L1 blockade in urothelial cancer. Study-level background: Patients started atezolizumab in the mid-2010s, 1,200 mg intravenously every 3 weeks.

Trimming took off 3 bases at V and 8 bases at J, with 12 bases between the two ends. Germline CDR1 SGHVS, CDR2 FQNEAQ. The CDR3 is 13 residues long. The chain has TRBV7-8 and TRBJ2-3; D is uncertain. The sample consisted of PBMCs, taken around atezolizumab (anti-PD-L1) treatment. The TCR was taken from a man between 65 and 85 years old with urothelial cancer. CDR3 loop: CASSLREPPTQYF. The CDR3 DNA follows: TGTGCCAGCAGCTTGCGAGAGCCTCCTACGCAGTATTTT.